The 30 T cell receptor beta chains below all came from one sample that was sequenced in a study of technical replicates of blood from a handful of donors. Clones were sequenced by immunoSEQ multiplex PCR, and TCRdb holds only the in-frame ones, with some missing. Of around 72,000 clones in the sample, 91% were seen once. Input material: T cells isolated from PBMCs. The receptors originated from a human donor in good health. Some clones in this sample may be carry-over from other donors' samples.

The CDR3 DNA reads TGCGCCAGCAGCCAAGCTCAGGGGTTCTCTGGGGCCAACGTCCTGACTTTC. This gives the protein CASSQAQGFSGANVLTF. V and J are TRBV4-1 and TRBJ2-6, with D tentatively TRBD1 (6 bases). Germline assignment: CDR1 MGHRA and CDR2 YSYEKL. V was cut by 1 base and J by 0 bases, with 10 bases left in between. The CDR3 sequence is 17 residues long.

Turning to this clone: Germline is not matched at one junction end, which may reflect a read error. The V call is TRBV5-1, the J call TRBJ2-3; 8 bases fit TRBD2. Germline V gene data show CDR1 as SGHRS and CDR2 as YFSETQ. The length of the CDR3 is 17 residues. CDR3 bases: TGCGCCAGCAGCCTAGCGACGCTAGCGGGTGGCACAAATACGCAGTATTTT. Protein: CASSLATLAGGTNTQYF.

The chain has TRBV14 and TRBJ2-1; 11 nucleotides match TRBD2. The junction had 2 bases not matched to a gene; V was cut back by 2 bases and J by 8 bases. The CDR3 has 14 residues. Germline values: CDR1 SGHDN, CDR2 FVKESK. The CDR3 DNA reads as TGTGCCAGCAGCCAACTAGCGGGAGGTCATGAGCAGTTCTTC. Amino acids: CASSQLAGGHEQFF.

The rearrangement uses TRBV6-1 and TRBJ2-3; TRBD2 matches 12 bases. CDR1 and CDR2 from the germline V gene are MNHNS and SASEGT. The CDR3 runs 16 residues. V was clipped by 3 bases and J by 2 bases; unmatched bases: 3. Written as DNA, the CDR3 is TGTGCCAGCAGTGATGGACTAGCGGGAACCACAGATACGCAGTATTTT. It specifies CASSDGLAGTTDTQYF.

The chain joins TRBV6-5 to TRBJ2-7, with D unresolved. The CDR3 extends over 14 amino acids. V dropped 2 bases and J dropped 0 bases, with 8 bases sitting between them. CDR1 and CDR2 from the germline V gene are MNHEY and SVGAGI. CDR3 bases: TGTGCCAGCAGTTACCCCGGGTCCTCCTACGAGCAGTACTTC. It yields the protein CASSYPGSSYEQYF.

The chain is built from TRBV2 and TRBJ2-3, with 14 bases fitting TRBD2. Looked up from germline, CDR1 is SNHLY and CDR2 is FYNNEI. Trimming removed 3 bases from V and 10 bases from J; junction bases left unmatched: 6. The CDR3 spans 15 residues. CDR3 in DNA: TGTGCCAGCAGTGATGGACTAGCGGGAGGCCAGGCGCAGTATTTT. Translation gives CASSDGLAGGQAQYF.

This clone was counted only a few times. CDR3 sequence reads: CASSHDARDGEAFF. Written as DNA, the CDR3 is TGTGCCAGCAGCCACGACGCGAGGGATGGTGAAGCTTTCTTT. V gene TRBV14 combines with J gene TRBJ1-1; D remains unclear. Germline CDR1 is SGHDN and CDR2 is FVKESK. V was shortened by 3 bases and J by 7 bases, with 15 bases between the two germline ends. This CDR3 has 14 residues. Looking up the rest from reference TRBV14 and TRBJ1-1 gives the full variable domain: EAGVTQFPSHSVIEKGQTVTLRCDPISGHDNLYWYRRVMGKEIKFLLHFVKESKQDESGMPNNRFLAERTGGTYSTLKVQPAELEDSGVYFCASSHDARDGEAFFGQGTRLTVV.

J is TRBJ1-4 and V is TRBV7-3; 8 nucleotides agree with TRBD1. Germline V gene lookup returns CDR1 SGHTA and CDR2 FQGTGA. This CDR3 comprises 19 residues. Trimming removed 2 bases from V and 2 bases from J; junction bases left unmatched: 13. The CDR3 region is CASSLPILQGEGTNEKLFF. For the CDR3, the DNA is TGTGCCAGCAGCTTACCGATTTTACAGGGGGAAGGGACTAATGAAAAACTGTTTTTT. The full variable domain, in which reference TRBV7-3 and TRBJ1-4 provide the parts outside the CDR3, is GAGVSQTPSNKVTEKGKYVELRCDPISGHTALYWYRQSLGQGPEFLIYFQGTGAADDSGLPNDRFFAVRPEGSVSTLKIQRTERGDSAVYLCASSLPILQGEGTNEKLFFGSGTQLSVL.

The chain has TRBV11-2 and TRBJ2-7; D unclear. The V end was cut by 1 base, the J end by 2 bases, with 9 bases between. CDR3 length equals 14 residues. Per germline, CDR1 SGHAT and CDR2 FQNNGV. The CDR3 region has the DNA TGTGCCAGCAGCTTAGGAGACAACACCTACGAGCAGTACTTC. Amino acid sequence: CASSLGDNTYEQYF. Looking up the rest from reference TRBV11-2 and TRBJ2-7 gives the full variable domain: EAGVAQSPRYKIIEKRQSVAFWCNPISGHATLYWYQQILGQGPKLLIQFQNNGVVDDSQLPKDRFSAERLKGVDSTLKIQPAKLEDSAVYLCASSLGDNTYEQYFGPGTRLTVT.

The rearrangement links TRBV30 to TRBJ2-3; TRBD2 matches 11 bases. Germline loops: CDR1 GTSNPN, CDR2 SVGIG (reference sequence). J gave up 2 bases and V 4 bases, and 2 bases lay outside the gene matches. The CDR3 totals 14 residues. The CDR3 DNA is TGTGCCTGGAATAGCGGGGGGGCCACAGATACGCAGTATTTT. This codes for CAWNSGGATDTQYF.

V is TRBV15 and J is TRBJ1-1; 8 nucleotides align to TRBD1. The CDR3 has 13 residues. CDR1 is LNHNV, CDR2 YYDKDF, per germline (reference sequence). V was clipped by 1 base and J by 5 bases; unmatched bases: 0. CDR3 coding DNA: TGTGCCACCAGCAGAGGACAGGGGACTGAAGCTTTCTTT. Its translation: CATSRGQGTEAFF.

The V and J genes are TRBV25-1 and TRBJ2-3; 10 bases match TRBD1. V gave up 1 base and J gave up 2 bases; unmatched junction bases: 6. The CDR3 spans 17 residues. Looked up from germline, CDR1 is MGHDK and CDR2 is SYGVNS. CDR3 sequence reads: CASSESGTGDFTDTQYF. The CDR3 nucleotides are TGTGCCAGCAGTGAATCCGGGACAGGGGACTTCACAGATACGCAGTATTTT.

The chain has TRBV10-2 and TRBJ2-7; TRBD1 aligns across 7 bases. Germline loops: CDR1 WSHSY, CDR2 SAAADI. The CDR3 spans 13 residues. Trimming removed 7 bases from V and 1 base from J; junction bases left unmatched: 4. Written as DNA, the CDR3 is TGCGCCAGCACTGCGACAGGGTCCTACGAGCAGTACTTC. Its translation: CASTATGSYEQYF.

The CDR3 coding sequence is TGCAGCGTTGAAGACGGGACTAGCGGGGGGGGGTACCAAGAGACCCAGTACTTC. This sequence encodes CSVEDGTSGGGYQETQYF. The J gene is TRBJ2-5, the V gene TRBV29-1, with 16 bases identical to TRBD2. With V trimmed by 0 bases and J by 0 bases, 4 bases remained unmatched. Germline V lookup: CDR1 SQVTM, CDR2 ANQGSEA. The CDR3 is made up of 18 amino acids.

The sample holds one count of this clone. This sequence joins TRBV6-4 and TRBJ2-7; TRBD2 matches 10 bases. This CDR3 is 13 amino acids long. Germline V gives CDR1 MRHNA, CDR2 SNTAGT. The trim removed 6 bases at V and 4 bases at J, leaving 3 bases unmatched. CDR3 region: CASRTSGTYEQYF. The CDR3 DNA is TGTGCCAGCAGAACTAGCGGGACATACGAGCAGTACTTC.

V and J are TRBV2 and TRBJ2-5, with D possibly being TRBD2 (6 bases). Germline lookup yields CDR1 SNHLY and CDR2 FYNNEI. The CDR3 loop spans 16 amino acids. Trimming pared 8 bases from V and 0 bases from J, leaving 19 bases between. The DNA of the CDR3 is TGTGCCAGCGGCTCCCCCTCGAGCGGGTACCAAGAGACCCAGTACTTC. Its protein is CASGSPSSGYQETQYF.

The chain joins TRBV7-9 to TRBJ2-5; 7 bases map to TRBD2. This CDR3 has 11 residues. Per the germline V gene, CDR1 is SEHNR and CDR2 is FQNEAQ (reference sequence). J lost 3 bases, V lost 11 bases, and 3 bases had no gene match. CDR3 loop: CAGAGEETQYF. The CDR3 DNA reads as TGTGCCGGGGCGGGGGAAGAGACCCAGTACTTC.

This sequence joins TRBV27 and TRBJ2-5, with D unclear. The closer fit of TRBJ2-7 to the DNA end suggests the J call may be wrong. Germline V CDR1 and CDR2: MNHEY, SMNVEV (reference sequence). This CDR3 has 13 amino acids. CDR3 sequence reads: CASSSSSSYEQYF. The CDR3 region has the DNA TGTGCCAGCAGTTCGAGTTCCTCCTACGAGCAGTACTTC.

This clone was seen a single time. The chain recombines TRBV27 with TRBJ1-4; 10 nucleotides align to TRBD1. The J segment lost 8 bases and the V segment lost 4 bases, leaving 7 bases of the junction unmatched. This CDR3 is 15 amino acids long. Germline V gives CDR1 MNHEY, CDR2 SMNVEV (reference sequence). The CDR3 DNA reads TGTGCCAGCAGTTCCACCGGGACAGGGGTAGAAAAACTGTTTTTT. This translates into CASSSTGTGVEKLFF. The whole variable domain, filled in from reference TRBV27 and TRBJ1-4, reads EAQVTQNPRYLITVTGKKLTVTCSQNMNHEYMSWYRQDPGLGLRQIYYSMNVEVTDKGDVPEGYKVSRKEKRNFPLILESPSPNQTSLYFCASSSTGTGVEKLFFGSGTQLSVL.

The chain combines TRBV7-9 with TRBJ2-1; possible D gene TRBD2, 6 bases. The CDR3 runs to 15 residues. Germline values: CDR1 SEHNR, CDR2 FQNEAQ (reference sequence). The V end was cut by 5 bases, the J end by 7 bases, with 18 bases between. The chain's CDR3 is CASSLRESVGNEQFF. The DNA of the CDR3 is TGTGCCAGCAGCCTACGGGAGTCGGTAGGTAATGAGCAGTTCTTC.

This clone has only one observation. The rearrangement uses TRBV7-2 and TRBJ1-1; 9 bases match TRBD1. The germline gives CDR1 SGHTA, CDR2 FQGNSA. This CDR3 is 15 amino acids long. Unmatched junction bases numbered 8, after V lost 5 bases and J lost 4 bases. The CDR3 DNA is TGTGCCAGCAGCCCTAACCGGGACAGGGCCACTGAAGCTTTCTTT. It codes for CASSPNRDRATEAFF.

The chain links TRBV19 to TRBJ1-5; D uncertain. V was pared by 8 bases and J by 0 bases, with 8 bases between. Per the germline V gene, CDR1 is LNHDA and CDR2 is SQIVND (reference sequence). This CDR3 spans 13 amino acids. The DNA for the CDR3 is TGTGCCAGTTCCCGAGGTAGCAATCAGCCCCAGCATTTT. Residues: CASSRGSNQPQHF.

The chain recombines TRBV29-1 with TRBJ2-1, with 9 bases matching TRBD2. Germline CDR1 reads SQVTM; CDR2 reads ANQGSEA. Trimming took 7 bases from V and 2 from J; bases not matched to a gene: 21. There are 19 residues in the CDR3. Written as DNA, the CDR3 is TGCAGCGCTGTGGGGTTAGCGGGAGCTTCGCTTGTAACCTACAATGAGCAGTTCTTC. This sequence encodes CSAVGLAGASLVTYNEQFF.

The rearrangement uses TRBV5-4 and TRBJ2-5; 10 bases map to TRBD2. This CDR3 region has 16 residues. With 0 bases clipped from V and 2 bases from J, the junction kept 4 bases outside the gene matches. The germline gives CDR1 SGHNT, CDR2 YYREEE (reference sequence). CDR3 in amino acids: CASSLDTSGTQETQYF. For the CDR3, the DNA is TGTGCCAGCAGCTTGGATACTAGCGGGACGCAAGAGACCCAGTACTTC.

The chain links TRBV18 to TRBJ2-3; a weak D match, TRBD2 (6 bases). Germline CDR1 and CDR2: KGHSH and LQKENI. Trimming cost V 7 bases and J 2 bases, with 13 bases left between them. The CDR3 consists of 14 residues. The CDR3 here is CASCCRDSTDTQYF. CDR3 DNA: TGTGCCAGCTGTTGCCGGGACTCCACAGATACGCAGTATTTT.

The CDR3 region has the DNA TGTGCCAGCCGTCTAGCGATACTTGGCACAGATACGCAGTATTTT. Translation: CASRLAILGTDTQYF. V is TRBV6-5 and J is TRBJ2-3, with D perhaps matching TRBD2 (6 bases). The germline V and J ends were trimmed by 8 bases and 1 base, with 16 bases remaining between them. This CDR3 has 15 residues. The germline V gene encodes CDR1 MNHEY and CDR2 SVGAGI.

This chain's CDR3 is CAISEWDRSTDTQYF. In DNA, the CDR3 is TGTGCCATCAGTGAATGGGACAGGAGCACAGATACGCAGTATTTT. The chain links TRBV10-3 to TRBJ2-3; 8 bases line up with TRBD1. The J segment lost 0 bases and the V segment lost 3 bases, leaving 2 bases of the junction unmatched. The CDR3 is 15 residues long. Germline V gene data show CDR1 as ENHRY and CDR2 as SYGVKD.

V usage is TRBV6-1 and J usage is TRBJ1-2; D call uncertain. Germline assignment: CDR1 MNHNS and CDR2 SASEGT. The CDR3 totals 13 residues. V lost 3 bases, J lost 13 bases, and 18 bases lay in between. The CDR3 region has the DNA TGTGCCAGCAGTGAGGAAGGATACGACTGGTGCACCTTC. It encodes CASSEEGYDWCTF.

The rearrangement uses TRBV5-6 and TRBJ1-2; D is perhaps TRBD1 (6 bases). The CDR3 is 14 amino acids. Trimming removed 4 bases from V and 4 bases from J, with 14 bases in between. Germline CDR1 reads SGHDT; CDR2 reads YYEEEE. DNA for the CDR3: TGTGCCAGCAGCCCGAGGGAGGGGGGCTATGGCTACACCTTC. Its translation: CASSPREGGYGYTF. The entire variable domain, with the rest obtained from reference TRBV5-6 and TRBJ1-2, is as follows: DAGVTQSPTHLIKTRGQQVTLRCSPKSGHDTVSWYQQALGQGPQFIFQYYEEEERQRGNFPDRFSGHQFPNYSSELNVNALLLGDSALYLCASSPREGGYGYTFGSGTRLTVV.

The chain couples TRBV29-1 to TRBJ2-1; the match to TRBD2 covers 15 bases. This CDR3 is 16 amino acids long. The V segment lost 2 bases and the J segment 14 bases; nucleotides outside the gene matches: 13. The V gene's germline CDR1 is SQVTM and CDR2 ANQGSEA. In DNA form, the CDR3 reads TGCAGCGTTGAACCAACGGGCGGGACTAGCGGGAGGTTGGAGTTCTTC. Its protein is CSVEPTGGTSGRLEFF.